The 30 T cell receptor beta chains below come from one sample, sequenced in a study of cytomegalovirus exposure and HLA in healthy donors. PCR used 60 Vbeta primers and 13 Jbeta primers. Libraries were prepared by immunoSEQ multiplex PCR; TCRdb keeps only in-frame clonotypes and omits some of them. This table has 90,000 to 100,000 clones, around 82% appearing once. Sequencing used PBMCs. These receptors all come from a woman between 55 and 75 years old in good health and CMV-seronegative.

V gene TRBV6-1 combines with J gene TRBJ2-1; TRBD1 agrees at 7 bases. Germline CDR1 MNHNS, CDR2 SASEGT. The J segment lost 3 bases and the V segment lost 5 bases, leaving 7 bases of the junction unmatched. This CDR3 has 15 amino acids. The CDR3 here is CASSPGTAHYNEQFF. Here the CDR3 DNA reads TGTGCCAGCAGTCCCGGGACAGCCCACTACAATGAGCAGTTCTTC.

This chain links TRBV6-6 with TRBJ2-7, with a possible D match to TRBD1 (5 bases). This CDR3 is built from 12 residues. Trimming removed 5 bases at V and 3 bases at J, with 8 bases between. Germline lookup yields CDR1 MNHNY and CDR2 SVGAGI (reference sequence). As DNA, the CDR3 is TGTGCCAGCAGTCCGACAGACTACGAGCAGTACTTC. Translated, it gives CASSPTDYEQYF.

This clone turned up a few times. The chain recombines TRBV4-1 with TRBJ2-1; the D gene is possibly TRBD2 (5 bases). Germline V gene sequence: CDR1 MGHRA, CDR2 YSYEKL. This CDR3 is 12 amino acids long. V lost 2 bases and J 7 bases, leaving 6 bases between the germline ends. CDR3 bases: TGCGCCAGCAGCCAAACTAGGAATGAGCAGTTCTTC. Protein product: CASSQTRNEQFF.

The V gene is TRBV5-1, the J gene TRBJ2-1; D is undetermined. V lost 3 bases and J lost 6, with 7 bases in between. Germline V lookup: CDR1 SGHRS, CDR2 YFSETQ. The CDR3 covers 12 residues. The CDR3 bases are TGCGCCAGCAGCTCCCAGCGCAATGAGCAGTTCTTC. It translates to CASSSQRNEQFF.

The chain employs TRBV5-4 and TRBJ2-7; possible D gene TRBD2, 5 bases. V lost 0 bases and J lost 6, with 10 bases in between. This CDR3 is 13 amino acids long. From germline, CDR1 is SGHNT and CDR2 YYREEE (reference sequence). CDR3: CASSLGFRGEQYF. The CDR3 nucleotides read TGTGCCAGCAGCTTGGGATTCCGGGGCGAGCAGTACTTC.

This clone showed up just once. The CDR3 is CASSWAWGRRETQYF. Written as DNA, the CDR3 is TGTGCCAGCAGCTGGGCGTGGGGGCGACGTGAGACCCAGTACTTC. The chain joins TRBV7-9 to TRBJ2-5; D possibly corresponds to TRBD1 (6 bases). The CDR3 has 15 residues. Per germline, CDR1 SEHNR and CDR2 FQNEAQ (reference sequence). V was cut by 4 bases and J by 5 bases, with 17 bases left in between.

The genes are TRBV5-4 and TRBJ1-3; D is ambiguous. Germline V gives CDR1 SGHNT, CDR2 YYREEE (reference sequence). V lost 0 bases and J lost 3, with 10 bases in between. This CDR3 has 15 residues. The CDR3 bases are TGTGCCAGCAGCTTGGTGAGTGAACTTGGAAACACCATATATTTT. Amino acid sequence: CASSLVSELGNTIYF. The full variable domain, its missing parts supplied by reference TRBV5-4 and TRBJ1-3, is ETGVTQSPTHLIKTRGQQVTLRCSSQSGHNTVSWYQQALGQGPQFIFQYYREEENGRGNFPPRFSGLQFPNYSSELNVNALELDDSALYLCASSLVSELGNTIYFGEGSWLTVV.

This clone was picked up one time. The chain carries TRBV7-6 and TRBJ2-5; D remains ambiguous. V gave up 1 base and J gave up 3 bases, with 6 bases separating them. The CDR3 is 13 residues long. Germline CDR1 and CDR2: SGHVS and FNYEAQ. Written as DNA, the CDR3 is TGTGCCAGCAGCTTAGTGTATGAAGAGACCCAGTACTTC. Translation gives CASSLVYEETQYF.

The chain uses TRBV5-8 and TRBJ2-3, with D hard to call. The ends were cut back, 0 bases at V and 2 bases at J, with 10 bases in the middle. CDR3 length: 15 residues. Germline V gene lookup returns CDR1 SGHTS and CDR2 YDEGEE. The CDR3 DNA reads as TGTGCCAGCAGCTTGGGCCCAGGTGACACAGATACGCAGTATTTT. Residues: CASSLGPGDTDTQYF.

The rearrangement joins TRBV30 to TRBJ1-6; D remains ambiguous. The V end was cut by 5 bases, the J end by 9 bases, with 17 bases between. There are 14 residues in the CDR3. Germline V gives CDR1 GTSNPN, CDR2 SVGIG (reference sequence). The chain's CDR3 is CAWGTAFRGSPLHF. The CDR3 DNA follows: TGTGCCTGGGGCACGGCCTTTCGGGGTTCACCCCTCCACTTT. Supplemented by reference TRBV30 and TRBJ1-6, the full variable domain reads SQTIHQWPATLVQPVGSPLSLECTVEGTSNPNLYWYRQAAGRGLQLLFYSVGIGQISSEVPQNLSASRPQDRQFILSSKKLLLSDSGFYLCAWGTAFRGSPLHFGNGTRLTVT.

Here the CDR3 DNA reads TGTGCCAGCAGACCGGGGGGGGGAAATAATTCACCCCTCCACTTT. Translating gives CASRPGGGNNSPLHF. The chain recombines TRBV6-6 with TRBJ1-6, with D perhaps TRBD1 (5 bases). V was pared by 6 bases and J by 5 bases, with 14 bases between. Germline V gene sequence: CDR1 MNHNY, CDR2 SVGAGI (reference sequence). This CDR3 comprises 15 residues.

This rearrangement joins TRBV11-2 to TRBJ2-7; 8 nucleotides align to TRBD1. V was pared by 5 bases and J by 6 bases, with 3 bases of the junction left unmatched. Germline loops: CDR1 SGHAT, CDR2 FQNNGV. The CDR3 length is 12 residues. This CDR3 is CASSPTGAEQYF. Written as DNA, the CDR3 is TGTGCCAGCAGCCCGACAGGGGCCGAGCAGTACTTC.

The V call is TRBV21-1, the J call TRBJ2-2; TRBD2, as called in the table, went unchecked against the DNA. TRBV21-1 is assigned pseudogene status. The CDR3 is 15 amino acids. CDR3 nucleotide sequence: TGTGCCAGCAGCATCAGGACTAGCAGCACCGGGGAGCTGTTTTTT. Translated: CASSIRTSSTGELFF.

The rearrangement links TRBV2 to TRBJ2-1; 7 nucleotides match TRBD2. The trim removed 6 bases at V and 5 bases at J, leaving 7 bases unmatched. The CDR3 contains 14 residues. Germline V gives CDR1 SNHLY, CDR2 FYNNEI. The CDR3 DNA follows: TGTGCCAGCAGAGAGCGGGGTAGGGACAATGAGCAGTTCTTC. It specifies CASRERGRDNEQFF. The full variable domain, in which reference TRBV2 and TRBJ2-1 provide the parts outside the CDR3, is EPEVTQTPSHQVTQMGQEVILRCVPISNHLYFYWYRQILGQKVEFLVSFYNNEISEKSEIFDDQFSVERPDGSNFTLKIRSTKLEDSAMYFCASRERGRDNEQFFGPGTRLTVL.

CDR3 nucleotides: TGTGCCAGCAGCTTGGACGGGGTAGATACGCAGTATTTT. Protein sequence: CASSLDGVDTQYF. V is TRBV5-6 and J is TRBJ2-3, with D possibly being TRBD2 (5 bases). V lost 0 bases, J lost 5 bases, and 7 bases lay in between. CDR3 size: 13 residues. Germline V gene sequence: CDR1 SGHDT, CDR2 YYEEEE.

The CDR3 region is CASSAGRGIGRMNTEAFF. The CDR3 region has the DNA TGCGCCAGCAGCGCCGGGCGGGGGATCGGGCGCATGAACACTGAAGCTTTCTTT. J is TRBJ1-1 and V is TRBV5-1; possible D gene TRBD1, 5 bases. CDR3 length equals 18 residues. The V end lost 4 bases, the J end lost 0 bases, and 22 bases lay between the germline ends. The germline gives CDR1 SGHRS, CDR2 YFSETQ.

The rearrangement uses TRBV5-4 and TRBJ2-7; tentatively, D is TRBD1 (5 bases). The CDR3 totals 14 residues. Germline loops: CDR1 SGHNT, CDR2 YYREEE (reference sequence). V dropped 0 bases and J dropped 3 bases, with 10 bases sitting between them. The CDR3 DNA reads as TGTGCCAGCAGCTTGGCTGGGGCCTACTACGAGCAGTACTTC. It specifies CASSLAGAYYEQYF. Looking up the rest from reference TRBV5-4 and TRBJ2-7 gives the full variable domain: ETGVTQSPTHLIKTRGQQVTLRCSSQSGHNTVSWYQQALGQGPQFIFQYYREEENGRGNFPPRFSGLQFPNYSSELNVNALELDDSALYLCASSLAGAYYEQYFGPGTRLTVT.

The chain recombines TRBV6-6 with TRBJ1-2, with D possibly being TRBD1 (5 bases). This CDR3 region has 14 residues. V lost 2 bases and J lost 3, with 10 bases in between. The germline V gene encodes CDR1 MNHNY and CDR2 SVGAGI (reference sequence). For the CDR3, the DNA is TGTGCCAGCAGTTACCCAGGGCAGCACTATGGCTACACCTTC. Translated, it gives CASSYPGQHYGYTF.

The rearrangement uses TRBV5-8 and TRBJ1-2; the match to TRBD1 covers 7 bases. This CDR3 spans 19 amino acids. The V segment lost 1 base and the J segment 3 bases; nucleotides outside the gene matches: 18. Germline loops: CDR1 SGHTS, CDR2 YDEGEE. CDR3 nucleotides: TGTGCCAGCAGCTTGTTCGGCCCCTCTACAGGGGAAGGTTACTATGGCTACACCTTC. This translates into CASSLFGPSTGEGYYGYTF.

Only one count was recorded for this clone. The chain is built from TRBV18 and TRBJ1-5, with D unresolved. Deletions cut 6 bases from V and 5 bases from J, with 11 bases between. The CDR3 has 13 residues. CDR1 and CDR2 from the germline V gene are KGHSH and LQKENI. The CDR3 spells CASSPEFYQPQHF. The DNA of the CDR3 is TGTGCCAGCTCTCCGGAGTTTTATCAGCCCCAGCATTTT. The complete variable domain, with remaining parts taken from reference TRBV18 and TRBJ1-5, reads NAGVMQNPRHLVRRRGQEARLRCSPMKGHSHVYWYRQLPEEGLKFMVYLQKENIIDESGMPKERFSAEFPKEGPSILRIQQVVRGDSAAYFCASSPEFYQPQHFGDGTRLSIL.

This chain links TRBV10-3 with TRBJ2-3; no clear D. This CDR3 has 13 amino acids. Deletions cut 6 bases from V and 0 bases from J, with 7 bases between. Germline-derived CDR1 and CDR2 are ENHRY and SYGVKD. The CDR3 region is CAISSVSTDTQYF. As DNA, the CDR3 is TGTGCCATCAGCTCCGTTAGCACAGATACGCAGTATTTT.

Only a few counts were recorded for this clone. Here the CDR3 DNA reads TGTGCCAGCAGTTATCGGCAGGCCTACGAGCAGTACTTC. Its translation: CASSYRQAYEQYF. This sequence joins TRBV6-5 and TRBJ2-7; D is undetermined. Germline lookup yields CDR1 MNHEY and CDR2 SVGAGI. With 3 bases removed from V and 2 bases from J, the gap between germline ends came to 8 bases. The CDR3 loop spans 13 amino acids.

This clone was counted only a few times. The genes are TRBV7-7 and TRBJ2-2, with 7 bases matching TRBD2. Trimming cost V 6 bases and J 0 bases; bases outside gene matches: 4. Germline V gene sequence: CDR1 SSHAT, CDR2 FNYEAQ (reference sequence). The CDR3 sequence is 15 residues long. CDR3 residues: CASSSGLPNTGELFF. The CDR3 bases are TGTGCCAGCAGTTCGGGACTACCGAACACCGGGGAGCTGTTTTTT.

The gene calls are TRBV25-1 and TRBJ1-6; perhaps TRBD1 as D (5 bases). Germline CDR1 is MGHDK and CDR2 is SYGVNS. The CDR3 extends over 16 amino acids. V was cut by 0 bases and J by 7 bases, with 13 bases left in between. CDR3 coding DNA: TGTGCCAGCAGTGAATATCCAGCAGGGTTAAATTCACCCCTCCACTTT. Amino acid sequence: CASSEYPAGLNSPLHF.

This clone was observed a handful of times. A read error may produce the germline difference seen at one junction end. This rearrangement joins TRBV6-5 to TRBJ2-2; no clear D gene. CDR1 is MNHEY and CDR2 is SVGAGI in the germline V gene. CDR3 length: 14 residues. CDR3 protein: CASSYSTNSGELFF. The CDR3 DNA is TGTGCCAGCAGTTACTCCACGAACAGCGGGGAGCTGTTTTTT.

The chain couples TRBV29-1 to TRBJ2-5; D is ambiguous. Germline V gene lookup returns CDR1 SQVTM and CDR2 ANQGSEA. The CDR3 totals 12 residues. The ends were cut back, 3 bases at V and 1 base at J, with 6 bases in the middle. The CDR3 loop is CSVDQVQETQYF. CDR3 sequence (DNA): TGCAGCGTTGACCAGGTCCAAGAGACCCAGTACTTC.

The J gene is TRBJ1-1, the V gene TRBV4-3; D gene unclear. Germline CDR1 and CDR2: LGHNA and YSLEER. V lost 1 base and J lost 6, with 9 bases in between. The CDR3 consists of 13 residues. CDR3 sequence: CASSQGSYSEAFF. CDR3 DNA: TGCGCCAGCAGCCAAGGGTCCTACTCTGAAGCTTTCTTT.

This clone was counted only a few times. The chain combines TRBV19 with TRBJ1-5; no definite D call. The CDR3 consists of 13 residues. Per the germline V gene, CDR1 is LNHDA and CDR2 is SQIVND (reference sequence). V was shortened by 3 bases and J by 5 bases, with 8 bases between the two germline ends. CDR3 sequence (DNA): TGTGCCAGTAGTATTAATTCCGATCAGCCCCAGCATTTT. Encoded protein: CASSINSDQPQHF.

The chain is built from TRBV19 and TRBJ2-2; 7 bases map to TRBD1. Germline V lookup: CDR1 LNHDA, CDR2 SQIVND (reference sequence). The CDR3 has 14 residues. J gave up 6 bases and V 5 bases, and 6 bases lay outside the gene matches. The CDR3 nucleotides are TGTGCCAGTAGTCCGACAGGGCGCGCCGGGGAGCTGTTTTTT. Translation: CASSPTGRAGELFF.

The rearrangement uses TRBV7-2 and TRBJ2-3; TRBD2 matches at 7 bases. Germline V lookup: CDR1 SGHTA, CDR2 FQGNSA. V shed 1 base and J 2 bases; nucleotides not matched to a gene: 6. The CDR3 runs 16 residues. The CDR3 sequence: CASSLVGGGNTDTQYF. CDR3 DNA: TGTGCCAGCAGCTTAGTTGGCGGGGGAAACACAGATACGCAGTATTTT. Using reference TRBV7-2 and TRBJ2-3 for the parts outside the CDR3, the full variable domain is GAGVSQSPSNKVTEKGKDVELRCDPISGHTALYWYRQSLGQGLEFLIYFQGNSAPDKSGLPSDRFSAERTGGSVSTLTIQRTQQEDSAVYLCASSLVGGGNTDTQYFGPGTRLTVL.